Here is one T cell receptor beta chain with its context. The clone's antigen remains unknown. One base away there is no much larger clone; base qualities are not given. Amplification of TCR beta CDR3 regions was carried out from RNA transcripts. The TCR CDR3 was subjected to a first round of RT-PCR using the HTBI primer set and the Qiagen OneStep RT-PCR kit. Libraries were constructed in a second round of multiplex PCR, after which size selection and purification were performed. Sequencing of the libraries was done on an Illumina HiSeq2000 using paired-end 100 bp reads. The source study handled its data this way. SOAPnuke was used to process the raw data, with reads discarded if the reads contained adapters or uncalled bases, had a mean Phred below 15, or lacked an exact constant-primer or identifier match. COPE v1.2.5 was used to merge high-quality paired reads, and clonotypes were defined as unique nucleotide sequences. MiTCR v1.1 was used to align clonotypes to the IMGT TRBV, TRBD and TRBJ reference segments. Only V-J combinations with frequency above 0.0001, covering 99% to 99.2% of repertoires, were analysed. A TCS score was defined as the ratio of F50 (clonal expansion) to E x V (chaos), with BLOSUM62-based TCRdist applied between CDR3 peptides within each V-J. Welch's t-statistics and random forest reduced approximately 520 V-J features to roughly 13, which were used in a naive Bayes classifier (R e1071). Starting from the raw public reads, TCRdb applied fastp trimming at Q25, assembled clones with MiXCR and retained in-frame beta chains. Identical CDR3 protein sequences are pooled into one entry, listed with their most common genes and DNA. For this entry, the V and J calls and clone size follow TCRdb and not the study's own pipeline. The sample profile shows about 350,000 distinct CDR3 sequences; about a sixth of them were found once. The ten largest clones take up around 16% of the sample.

The record originates from a study of T cells in Graves' hyperthyroidism and ophthalmopathy (dated by TCRdb to between 2018 and 2020). For the wider study: Peripheral blood samples were taken at the time of initial diagnosis, prior to any treatment. To identify TCR V-J signatures that set the groups apart, the researchers used a discovery cohort of 100 patients, made up of 40 to 45 with Graves' ophthalmopathy and 57 with stable Graves' hyperthyroidism. Prospective prediction of ophthalmopathy was tested in an independent validation cohort consisting of 18 hyperthyroidism patients and some 15 patients who later progressed to ophthalmopathy. The roughly 91 discovery patients were randomly split 7:3 into training and test sets. The study also compared thyroid tissue and blood T-cell repertoires from 6 or 7 Graves' hyperthyroidism patients. After sampling, hyperthyroidism patients received methimazole starting at 30 mg daily, and ophthalmopathy patients received high-dose intravenous methylprednisolone. According to the paper, TCR Vbeta CDR3 sequencing was carried out on some 130 peripheral blood samples, which came from 40 to 45 ophthalmopathy, some 73 hyperthyroidism and about 17 progressor patients.

Its CDR3 holds 15 amino acids, cysteine through phenylalanine. Just the 45-base CDR3 DNA is kept, in frame starting at base 1. The germline V and J ends show losses of 5 bases and 4 bases respectively, and no gene match explains 8 bases of the junction. CDR1 is given as SEHNR and CDR2 as FQNEAQ, both from the germline V gene (reference sequence). Overall study outcomes, separate from this receptor: No statistical method was used to fix the sample size in advance, and group allocation was not hidden from the investigators. A model built on a 13 V-J signature distinguished ophthalmopathy from stable hyperthyroidism, reaching roughly 88% sensitivity and around 81% specificity in cross-validation and 80%/75% in testing. Most expanded thyroid clonotypes (frequency above 0.001) were also detected in blood, a finding suggesting that blood repertoires may reflect thyroid immune responses. In validation, the model predicted progression to ophthalmopathy a median of 6.5 months before onset, with roughly 71% sensitivity and roughly 72% specificity.

Ophthalmopathy patients had moderately to severely active disease, Clinical Activity Score of at least 3, NOSPECS grade of at least 4, and duration under 3 months. Patients with uncontrolled infections, other autoimmune diseases, pregnancy or lactation were excluded. Clinical symptoms, serum thyroxine and TRAb, thyroid ultrasound, and orbital computed tomography formed the basis for the diagnoses. Ficoll-Paque density gradient centrifugation was used to isolate PBMCs from around 9.1 ml of fresh peripheral blood. Total RNA was extracted using Trizol reagent, and RNA quality was assessed on an Agilent 2100 Bioanalyzer.

Here the chain combines TRBV7-9 and TRBJ1-3; 7 bases in the junction line up with TRBD1. This TCR was sampled from a woman aged 40 to 55 with Graves' ophthalmopathy. Sequenced sample: blood. The CDR3 reads as follows: CASSQATGAGNTIYF. The DNA sequence is given as TGTGCCAGCAGCCAAGCAACAGGGGCCGGAAACACCATATATTTT.